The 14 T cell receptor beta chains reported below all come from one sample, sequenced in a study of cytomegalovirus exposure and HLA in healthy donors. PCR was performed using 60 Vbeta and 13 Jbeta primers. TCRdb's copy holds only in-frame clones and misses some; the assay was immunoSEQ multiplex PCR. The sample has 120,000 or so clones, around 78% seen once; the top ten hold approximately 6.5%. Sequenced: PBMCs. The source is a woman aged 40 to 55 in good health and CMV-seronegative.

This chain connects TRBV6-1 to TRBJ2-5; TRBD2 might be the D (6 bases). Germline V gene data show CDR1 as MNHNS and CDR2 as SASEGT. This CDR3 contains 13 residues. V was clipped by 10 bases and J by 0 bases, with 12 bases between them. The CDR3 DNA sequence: TGTGCCATCGTTTTAGCGGACCAAGAGACCCAGTACTTC. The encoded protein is CAIVLADQETQYF.

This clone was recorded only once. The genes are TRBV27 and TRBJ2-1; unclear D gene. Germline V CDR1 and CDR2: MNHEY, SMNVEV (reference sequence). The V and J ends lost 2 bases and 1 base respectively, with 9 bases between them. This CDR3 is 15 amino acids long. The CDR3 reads CASSLRAPSYNEQFF. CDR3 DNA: TGTGCCAGCAGTTTAAGAGCCCCATCCTACAATGAGCAGTTCTTC.

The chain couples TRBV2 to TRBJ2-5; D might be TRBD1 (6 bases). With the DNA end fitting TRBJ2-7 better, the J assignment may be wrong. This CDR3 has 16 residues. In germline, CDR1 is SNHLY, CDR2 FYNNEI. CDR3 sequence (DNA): TGTGCCAGCAGTGGGGGGCTAGCTGATGCCCAATACGAGCAGTACTTC. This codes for CASSGGLADAQYEQYF.

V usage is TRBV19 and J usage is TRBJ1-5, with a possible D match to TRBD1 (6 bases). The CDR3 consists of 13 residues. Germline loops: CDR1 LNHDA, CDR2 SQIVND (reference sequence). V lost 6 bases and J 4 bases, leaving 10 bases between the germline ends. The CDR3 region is CASRDRSNQPQHF. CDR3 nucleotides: TGTGCCAGTAGAGACAGGTCAAATCAGCCCCAGCATTTT.

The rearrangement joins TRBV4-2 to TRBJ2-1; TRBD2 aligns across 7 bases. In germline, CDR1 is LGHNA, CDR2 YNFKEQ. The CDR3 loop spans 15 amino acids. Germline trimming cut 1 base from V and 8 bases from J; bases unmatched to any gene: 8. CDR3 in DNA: TGTGCCAGCAGCCAAGTACACCTAGCGGCGGATGAGCAGTTCTTC. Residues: CASSQVHLAADEQFF.

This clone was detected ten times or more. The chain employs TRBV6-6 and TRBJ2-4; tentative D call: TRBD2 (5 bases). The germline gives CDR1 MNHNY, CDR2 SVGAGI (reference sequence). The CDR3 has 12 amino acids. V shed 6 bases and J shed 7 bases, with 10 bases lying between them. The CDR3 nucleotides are TGTGCCAGCAGGTCCCCGGGGAACATTCAGTACTTC. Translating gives CASRSPGNIQYF.

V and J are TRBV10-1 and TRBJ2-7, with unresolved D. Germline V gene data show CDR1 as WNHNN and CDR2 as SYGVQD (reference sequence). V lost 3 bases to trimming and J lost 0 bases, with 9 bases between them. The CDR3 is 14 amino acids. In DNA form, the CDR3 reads TGCGCCAGCAGTGACGGGTTCAGCTCCTACGAGCAGTACTTC. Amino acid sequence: CASSDGFSSYEQYF.

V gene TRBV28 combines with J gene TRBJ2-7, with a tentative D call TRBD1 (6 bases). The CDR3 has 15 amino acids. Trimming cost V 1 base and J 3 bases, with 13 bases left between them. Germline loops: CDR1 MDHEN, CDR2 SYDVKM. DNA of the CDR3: TGTGCCAGCAGTTTATTAACAGGGAACAGCTACGAGCAGTACTTC. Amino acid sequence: CASSLLTGNSYEQYF.

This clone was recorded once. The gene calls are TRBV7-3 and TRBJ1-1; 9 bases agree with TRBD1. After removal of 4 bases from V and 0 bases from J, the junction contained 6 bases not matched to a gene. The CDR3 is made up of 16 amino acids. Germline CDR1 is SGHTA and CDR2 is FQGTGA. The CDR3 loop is CASSSTGTGLNTEAFF. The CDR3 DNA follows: TGTGCCAGCAGCTCCACCGGGACAGGGCTGAACACTGAAGCTTTCTTT.

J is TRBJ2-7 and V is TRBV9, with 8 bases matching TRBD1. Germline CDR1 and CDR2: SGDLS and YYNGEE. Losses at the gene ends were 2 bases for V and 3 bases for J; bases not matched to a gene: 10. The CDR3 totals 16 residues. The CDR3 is CASSVSGTGGFYEQYF. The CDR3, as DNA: TGTGCCAGCAGCGTCTCCGGGACAGGAGGTTTCTACGAGCAGTACTTC.

The chain's CDR3 is CASSPVRPHYGYTF. The DNA for the CDR3 is TGTGCCAGCAGTCCTGTGCGGCCCCACTATGGCTACACCTTC. This sequence joins TRBV28 and TRBJ1-2; D remains ambiguous. From germline, CDR1 is MDHEN and CDR2 SYDVKM. V lost 5 bases, J lost 3 bases, and 13 bases lay in between. The CDR3 is 14 amino acids.

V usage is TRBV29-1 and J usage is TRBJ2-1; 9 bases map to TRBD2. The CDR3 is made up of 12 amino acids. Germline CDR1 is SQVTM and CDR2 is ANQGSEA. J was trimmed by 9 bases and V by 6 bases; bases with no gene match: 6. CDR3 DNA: TGCAGCGTGATAGCGGGAGAGGGTGAGCAGTTCTTC. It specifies CSVIAGEGEQFF.

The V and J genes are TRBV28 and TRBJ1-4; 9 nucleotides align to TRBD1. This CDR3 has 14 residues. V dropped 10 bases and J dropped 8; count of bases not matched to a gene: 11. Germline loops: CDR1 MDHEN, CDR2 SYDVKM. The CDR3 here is CATSKQGAREKLFF. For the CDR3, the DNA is TGTGCCACTTCAAAACAGGGGGCGCGGGAAAAACTGTTTTTT.

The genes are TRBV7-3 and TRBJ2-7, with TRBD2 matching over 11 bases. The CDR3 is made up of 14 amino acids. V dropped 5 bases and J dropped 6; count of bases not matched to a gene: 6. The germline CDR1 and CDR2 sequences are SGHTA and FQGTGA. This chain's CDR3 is CASSATSGSSEQYF. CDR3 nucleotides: TGTGCCAGCAGCGCCACTAGCGGGAGTTCCGAGCAGTACTTC.